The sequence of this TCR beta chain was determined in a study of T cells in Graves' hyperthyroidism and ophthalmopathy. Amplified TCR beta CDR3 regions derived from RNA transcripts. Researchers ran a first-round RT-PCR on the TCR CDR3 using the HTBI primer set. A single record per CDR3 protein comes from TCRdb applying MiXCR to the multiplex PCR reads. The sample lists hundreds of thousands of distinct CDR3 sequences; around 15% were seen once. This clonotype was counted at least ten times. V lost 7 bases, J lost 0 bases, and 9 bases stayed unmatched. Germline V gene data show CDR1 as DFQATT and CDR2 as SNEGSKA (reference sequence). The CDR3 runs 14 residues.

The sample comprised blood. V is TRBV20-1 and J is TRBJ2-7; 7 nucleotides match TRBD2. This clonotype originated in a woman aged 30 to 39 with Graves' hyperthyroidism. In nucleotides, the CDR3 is TGCAGTGTGCCCGAGCGGGGCTTCTCCTACGAGCAGTACTTC. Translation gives CSVPERGFSYEQYF.